Each of the 31 T cell receptor beta chains below was sequenced from the same sample in a study of shared clonotypes between healthy human individuals. The table came from immunoSEQ multiplex PCR; TCRdb's copy has only in-frame clones and leaves some out. This table holds about 1.5 million clones, approximately 98% found once. The sample taken for sequencing was naive CD4+ T cells sorted from blood. Subset given: CD45RA+ positively selected. Every receptor here comes from a man aged 25-45 years in good health.

The chain carries TRBV5-1 and TRBJ2-4, with D possibly matching TRBD2 (5 bases). The CDR3 covers 14 residues. Germline loops: CDR1 SGHRS, CDR2 YFSETQ. V lost 4 bases and J 3 bases, leaving 11 bases between the germline ends. CDR3 DNA: TGCGCCAGCAGCCCACGGGAAGTCAAAAACATTCAGTACTTC. Translating it yields CASSPREVKNIQYF.

V usage is TRBV5-1 and J usage is TRBJ2-7; D is perhaps TRBD1 or TRBD2 (6 bases each). Germline-derived CDR1 and CDR2 are SGHRS and YFSETQ. Trimming left V 0 bases short and J 7 bases short, with 17 bases between. The CDR3 length is 15 residues. CDR3 amino acids: CASSLAPGGGLEQYF. Here the CDR3 DNA reads TGCGCCAGCAGCTTGGCCCCCGGGGGCGGCCTGGAGCAGTACTTC.

The chain couples TRBV6-1 to TRBJ2-1; 11 nucleotides align to TRBD2. CDR1 and CDR2 (germline): MNHNS, SASEGT. The J segment lost 14 bases and the V segment lost 1 base, leaving 7 bases of the junction unmatched. The CDR3 totals 14 residues. In nucleotides, the CDR3 is TGTGCCAGCAGTGAAGAGGTCTCACTAGCGGGAGAGTTCTTC. The encoded protein is CASSEEVSLAGEFF.

V is TRBV19 and J is TRBJ1-5, with D unresolved. The CDR3 is 13 amino acids. Germline-derived CDR1 and CDR2 are LNHDA and SQIVND (reference sequence). With 3 bases removed from V and 7 bases from J, the gap between germline ends came to 10 bases. CDR3 in DNA: TGTGCCAGTAGTATTCGGGTTCGACAGCCCCAGCATTTT. It codes for CASSIRVRQPQHF.

This clone was seen only once. The chain couples TRBV6-6 to TRBJ2-1; 9 nucleotides match TRBD2. The CDR3 sequence is 12 residues long. The V gene end was trimmed by 11 bases and the J gene end by 8 bases; junction bases not matched to a gene: 7. Germline V gene lookup returns CDR1 MNHNY and CDR2 SVGAGI (reference sequence). CDR3 region: CASAGGRDEQFF. The CDR3 DNA sequence: TGTGCCTCGGCGGGGGGGAGAGATGAGCAGTTCTTC.

The chain joins TRBV25-1 to TRBJ2-7; 10 positions agree with TRBD2. This CDR3 has 15 amino acids. J gave up 3 bases and V 1 base, and 3 bases lay outside the gene matches. Germline lookup yields CDR1 MGHDK and CDR2 SYGVNS. The CDR3 DNA reads as TGTGCCAGCAGTGAATTTACTAGCGGGAACTACGAGCAGTACTTC. Protein: CASSEFTSGNYEQYF.

The V gene is TRBV7-6, the J gene TRBJ2-1, with D possibly TRBD1 on 6 matching bases. V lost 2 bases, J lost 1 base, and 15 bases lay in between. The CDR3 is 17 amino acids. Germline CDR1 is SGHVS and CDR2 is FNYEAQ. CDR3 in amino acids: CASSLRGRGVSYNEQFF. CDR3 sequence (DNA): TGTGCCAGCAGCTTAAGGGGGAGAGGGGTATCCTACAATGAGCAGTTCTTC.

The chain links TRBV7-3 to TRBJ2-3; D gene uncertain. Germline V gene data show CDR1 as SGHTA and CDR2 as FQGTGA. V was pared by 2 bases and J by 1 base, with 13 bases between. This CDR3 is 16 amino acids long. CDR3 residues: CASSLFPGTGTDTQYF. The CDR3 coding sequence is TGTGCCAGCAGCTTATTTCCAGGAACGGGCACAGATACGCAGTATTTT.

This clone came up a few times. This chain joins TRBV6-6 and TRBJ1-5; D is unresolved. The V end lost 0 bases, the J end lost 5 bases, and 8 bases lay between the germline ends. Germline CDR1 and CDR2: MNHNY and SVGAGI (reference sequence). This CDR3 has 14 amino acids. CDR3 sequence reads: CASSYSSGDQPQHF. The CDR3 DNA is TGTGCCAGCAGTTACTCGTCCGGAGATCAGCCCCAGCATTTT.

V gene TRBV10-1 combines with J gene TRBJ1-3; TRBD1 might be the D (5 bases). The CDR3 sequence is 14 residues long. Trimming took 5 bases from V and 2 from J, leaving 10 bases between them. In germline, CDR1 is WNHNN, CDR2 SYGVQD (reference sequence). CDR3 sequence reads: CASSSQGTGNTIYF. DNA of the CDR3: TGCGCCAGCAGTTCGCAGGGAACTGGAAACACCATATATTTT.

The rearrangement links TRBV5-4 to TRBJ2-1; D possibly corresponds to TRBD2 (5 bases). Germline V lookup: CDR1 SGHNT, CDR2 YYREEE (reference sequence). Deletions cut 5 bases from V and 2 bases from J, with 17 bases between. This CDR3 is built from 16 residues. CDR3 loop: CASRSGILPAYNEQFF. The CDR3 bases are TGTGCCAGCAGGTCGGGAATCCTGCCTGCCTACAATGAGCAGTTCTTC.

This clone came up once. The gene calls are TRBV6-5 and TRBJ1-1; a possible D gene is TRBD1 (6 bases). Trimming took off 0 bases at V and 1 base at J, with 12 bases between the two ends. CDR1 MNHEY and CDR2 SVGAGI come from the germline V gene. The CDR3 spans 16 residues. CDR3 nucleotides: TGTGCCAGCAGTTACTCGTCCCGGGGGGCGAACACTGAAGCTTTCTTT. Protein sequence: CASSYSSRGANTEAFF.

The chain combines TRBV5-1 with TRBJ2-5, with D perhaps TRBD1 or TRBD2 (5 bases each). CDR3 length: 14 residues. The germline V and J ends were trimmed by 9 bases and 0 bases, with 15 bases remaining between them. The germline V gene has CDR1 SGHRS and CDR2 YFSETQ. The CDR3, as DNA: TGCGCCACCAGGGACGGGTCCTACCAAGAGACCCAGTACTTC. Amino acid sequence: CATRDGSYQETQYF.

The chain couples TRBV28 to TRBJ2-7, with 7 bases fitting TRBD1. The trim removed 4 bases at V and 3 bases at J, leaving 12 bases unmatched. The CDR3 runs 16 residues. Germline assignment: CDR1 MDHEN and CDR2 SYDVKM. CDR3 in amino acids: CASSSAEKAGGYEQYF. The CDR3 DNA follows: TGTGCCAGCAGTTCAGCCGAAAAAGCAGGGGGCTACGAGCAGTACTTC.

The chain has TRBV10-2 and TRBJ2-5; 7 bases agree with TRBD2. The CDR3 covers 14 residues. The ends lost 4 bases at V and 1 base at J; junction bases unmatched: 3. Germline V CDR1 and CDR2: WSHSY, SAAADI. As DNA, the CDR3 is TGCGCCAGCAGTGGGACTAGGGCCCAAGAGACCCAGTACTTC. This codes for CASSGTRAQETQYF.

V and J are TRBV18 and TRBJ1-4, with 7 bases aligning to TRBD1. The CDR3 length is 15 residues. Germline loops: CDR1 KGHSH, CDR2 LQKENI. The ends lost 2 bases at V and 5 bases at J; junction bases unmatched: 5. CDR3 sequence reads: CASSPWRQGNEKLFF. The CDR3 DNA reads as TGTGCCAGCTCACCATGGCGACAGGGAAATGAAAAACTGTTTTTT.

The chain combines TRBV5-4 with TRBJ1-4; 7 bases map to TRBD1. Germline V lookup: CDR1 SGHNT, CDR2 YYREEE (reference sequence). Trimming cost V 4 bases and J 4 bases; bases outside gene matches: 4. This CDR3 spans 14 amino acids. For the CDR3, the DNA is TGTGCCAGCAGCCACCAGGGGGGTAATGAAAAACTGTTTTTT. This gives the protein CASSHQGGNEKLFF.

The gene calls are TRBV7-2 and TRBJ2-7; TRBD2 aligns across 10 bases. CDR3 length: 17 residues. J lost 2 bases, V lost 2 bases, and 9 bases had no gene match. Germline V lookup: CDR1 SGHTA, CDR2 FQGNSA. The CDR3 nucleotides read TGTGCCAGCAGCTTACAGGGGGCTAGCGGGAGTCCCTACGAGCAGTACTTC. Translating gives CASSLQGASGSPYEQYF.

Turning to this clone: Distinct nucleotide sequences in the sample also encode this CDR3. The V and J genes are TRBV28 and TRBJ1-1; the D is unclear. Trimming removed 1 base at V and 8 bases at J, with 8 bases between. Germline-derived CDR1 and CDR2 are MDHEN and SYDVKM. The CDR3 loop spans 12 amino acids. The CDR3 DNA is TGTGCCAGCAGTTTATCACTCCCCGAAGCTTTCTTT. Amino acid sequence: CASSLSLPEAFF.

The chain employs TRBV11-3 and TRBJ2-1; TRBD2 is a possible D gene (5 bases). Per germline, CDR1 SGHNT and CDR2 YENEEA. CDR3 length: 17 residues. V lost 2 bases and J 0 bases, leaving 14 bases between the germline ends. CDR3 in DNA: TGTGCCAGCAGCTTAAGACCAGCGGCCCTCTCCTACAATGAGCAGTTCTTC. This sequence encodes CASSLRPAALSYNEQFF.

The chain is built from TRBV4-3 and TRBJ2-7, with a possible D match to TRBD1 (6 bases). Germline V lookup: CDR1 LGHNA, CDR2 YSLEER. This CDR3 comprises 15 residues. V was cut by 0 bases and J by 3 bases, with 12 bases left in between. For the CDR3, the DNA is TGCGCCAGCAGCCAAGATCAGGGGCCGTACTACGAGCAGTACTTC. As protein: CASSQDQGPYYEQYF.

This sequence joins TRBV5-6 and TRBJ2-7; 11 nucleotides align to TRBD2. The CDR3 consists of 14 residues. Germline V gives CDR1 SGHDT, CDR2 YYEEEE. V was clipped by 6 bases and J by 3 bases; unmatched bases: 5. The CDR3 DNA sequence: TGTGCCAGCACCGTACTAGCGGGAGACTACGAGCAGTACTTC. Residues: CASTVLAGDYEQYF.

The rearrangement joins TRBV20-1 to TRBJ1-2, with no clear D. V was clipped by 3 bases and J by 7 bases, with 6 bases between them. Germline values: CDR1 DFQATT, CDR2 SNEGSKA (reference sequence). The CDR3 contains 10 residues. CDR3 coding DNA: TGCAGTGCTAGCCTTGGTGGCTACACCTTC. Amino acids: CSASLGGYTF.

V and J are TRBV11-2 and TRBJ1-5; 7 nucleotides agree with TRBD1. The germline V gene encodes CDR1 SGHAT and CDR2 FQNNGV. Losses at the gene ends were 1 base for V and 0 bases for J; bases not matched to a gene: 3. The CDR3 consists of 16 residues. CDR3 coding DNA: TGTGCCAGCAGCTTAGGGGACAGCCTTAGCAATCAGCCCCAGCATTTT. Its protein is CASSLGDSLSNQPQHF.

The chain has TRBV5-1 and TRBJ1-3; no clear D. The germline gives CDR1 SGHRS, CDR2 YFSETQ. This CDR3 spans 13 amino acids. V was cut by 7 bases and J by 4 bases, with 12 bases left in between. DNA for the CDR3: TGCGCCAGCCGAAGATTAGAAGGAAACACCATATATTTT. Translating it yields CASRRLEGNTIYF.

This clone was recorded only once. V and J are TRBV9 and TRBJ1-3; D uncertain. CDR3 length equals 14 residues. Germline V gene data show CDR1 as SGDLS and CDR2 as YYNGEE. Trimming took 0 bases from V and 0 from J, leaving 4 bases between them. CDR3: CASSVEHSGNTIYF. In nucleotides, the CDR3 is TGTGCCAGCAGCGTAGAACACTCTGGAAACACCATATATTTT.

Concerning this clone: Germline is not matched at one junction end, which may reflect a read error. The chain joins TRBV19 to TRBJ2-5; D uncertain. Germline loops: CDR1 LNHDA, CDR2 SQIVND (reference sequence). The CDR3 runs 13 residues. The CDR3: CASSMDAEESQYF. The CDR3 bases are TGTGCCAGTAGTATGGACGCGGAAGAGAGCCAGTACTTC.

The chain combines TRBV11-2 with TRBJ2-7; 9 bases map to TRBD1. Germline lookup yields CDR1 SGHAT and CDR2 FQNNGV. The V segment lost 5 bases and the J segment 3 bases; nucleotides outside the gene matches: 11. The CDR3 has 16 amino acids. The CDR3 sequence is CASSRLGGQGNYEQYF. CDR3 sequence (DNA): TGTGCCAGCAGCCGACTTGGCGGACAGGGGAACTACGAGCAGTACTTC.

The CDR3 region has the DNA TGTGCCAGCAGCCCACTAGGGTTGGGGGGAGAGCAGTACTTC. It codes for CASSPLGLGGEQYF. The chain employs TRBV11-2 and TRBJ2-7, with D maybe TRBD2 (6 bases). Germline loops: CDR1 SGHAT, CDR2 FQNNGV. V was shortened by 5 bases and J by 7 bases, with 18 bases between the two germline ends. This CDR3 is built from 14 residues.

The chain carries TRBV14 and TRBJ1-5; no firm D call. V shed 6 bases and J shed 4 bases, with 7 bases lying between them. The CDR3 loop spans 12 amino acids. Germline CDR1 is SGHDN and CDR2 is FVKESK. The CDR3 sequence is CASRNRNQPQHF. The CDR3 DNA reads TGTGCCAGCAGGAACAGAAATCAGCCCCAGCATTTT.

This chain links TRBV30 with TRBJ2-1; no reliable D call. CDR3 length: 11 amino acids. Trimming took 3 bases from V and 6 from J, leaving 6 bases between them. The germline CDR1 and CDR2 sequences are GTSNPN and SVGIG (reference sequence). The CDR3 sequence is CAWREINEQFF. The DNA of the CDR3 is TGTGCCTGGAGGGAGATCAATGAGCAGTTCTTC.